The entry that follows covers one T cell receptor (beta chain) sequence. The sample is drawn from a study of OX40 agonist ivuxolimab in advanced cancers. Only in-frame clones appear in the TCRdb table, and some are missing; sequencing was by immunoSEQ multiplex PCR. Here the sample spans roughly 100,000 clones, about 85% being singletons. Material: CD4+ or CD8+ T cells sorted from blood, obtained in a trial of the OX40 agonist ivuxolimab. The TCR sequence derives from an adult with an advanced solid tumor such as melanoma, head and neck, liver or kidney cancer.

CDR3 residues: CASSLDQGHYGYTF. DNA of the CDR3: TGTGCCAGCAGCTTAGATCAGGGTCACTATGGCTACACCTTC. The chain combines TRBV11-2 with TRBJ1-2, with D possibly matching TRBD1 (5 bases). V lost 0 bases, J lost 3 bases, and 8 bases lay in between. This CDR3 is 14 amino acids long. The germline V gene encodes CDR1 SGHAT and CDR2 FQNNGV.